Each of the 31 T cell receptor beta chains below was sequenced from the same sample in a study of T-cell memory formation after mild COVID-19. MiXCR, run by TCRdb on the 5' RACE reads, gives a single entry per CDR3 protein. The table has 360,000 or so distinct CDR3 sequences, 25% to 30% seen once; the top ten hold about 14%. The sequenced sample was PBMCs or a T cell subset sorted from them (not recorded which). These receptors were taken from an adult woman who had mild COVID-19 (a few samples of this study predate the infection). Cell type and time point are not known.

This chain connects TRBV7-2 to TRBJ1-2; TRBD1 is a possible D gene (6 bases). Trimming removed 5 bases at V and 5 bases at J, with 18 bases between. This CDR3 has 15 residues. Germline V CDR1 and CDR2: SGHTA, FQGNSA. Written as DNA, the CDR3 is TGTGCCAGCAGCACGACCGGGACACGCGCTTATGGCTACACCTTC. Its translation is CASSTTGTRAYGYTF. Full variable domain (missing parts from reference TRBV7-2 and TRBJ1-2): GAGVSQSPSNKVTEKGKDVELRCDPISGHTALYWYRQSLGQGLEFLIYFQGNSAPDKSGLPSDRFSAERTGGSVSTLTIQRTQQEDSAVYLCASSTTGTRAYGYTFGSGTRLTVV.

The chain recombines TRBV7-6 with TRBJ2-7, with no clear D. Trimming took 1 base from V and 3 from J, leaving 13 bases between them. The CDR3 covers 15 residues. Looked up from germline, CDR1 is SGHVS and CDR2 is FNYEAQ. CDR3: CASSLGYASGYEQYF. As DNA, the CDR3 is TGTGCCAGCAGCTTAGGGTACGCGTCCGGCTACGAGCAGTACTTC.

The rearrangement links TRBV4-2 to TRBJ2-3; D is unresolved. The CDR3 loop spans 11 amino acids. Germline CDR1 LGHNA, CDR2 YNFKEQ. V lost 6 bases and J 6 bases, leaving 7 bases between the germline ends. CDR3 coding DNA: TGTGCCAGCAGTCGCCTGGATACGCAGTATTTT. It codes for CASSRLDTQYF.

This clonotype has a handful of counts. This chain joins TRBV5-5 and TRBJ2-7; a weak D match, TRBD1 (6 bases). The CDR3 has 12 amino acids. The germline V gene has CDR1 SGHKS and CDR2 YYEKEE (reference sequence). Trimming took 8 bases from V and 3 from J, leaving 12 bases between them. The CDR3 DNA follows: TGTGCCAGACTACAGGGTCTCTACGAGCAGTACTTC. It translates to CARLQGLYEQYF.

This clonotype was recorded at least ten times. The gene calls are TRBV5-1 and TRBJ2-3; possibly TRBD2 for D (6 bases). The CDR3 consists of 14 residues. CDR1 SGHRS and CDR2 YFSETQ come from the germline V gene. The germline V and J ends were trimmed by 4 bases and 0 bases, with 9 bases remaining between them. CDR3 region: CASSQSGSTDTQYF. CDR3 bases: TGCGCCAGCAGCCAGAGCGGGAGCACAGATACGCAGTATTTT. The full variable domain, rest sourced from reference TRBV5-1 and TRBJ2-3, is KAGVTQTPRYLIKTRGQQVTLSCSPISGHRSVSWYQQTPGQGLQFLFEYFSETQRNKGNFPGRFSGRQFSNSRSEMNVSTLELGDSALYLCASSQSGSTDTQYFGPGTRLTVL.

This rearrangement joins TRBV7-2 to TRBJ2-5; the match to TRBD2 covers 7 bases. Germline assignment: CDR1 SGHTA and CDR2 FQGNSA. The CDR3 is 13 residues long. The V gene end was trimmed by 7 bases and the J gene end by 2 bases; junction bases not matched to a gene: 4. The chain's CDR3 is CASTRGGQETQYF. The CDR3 DNA sequence: TGTGCCAGCACTCGCGGGGGACAAGAGACCCAGTACTTC.

This sequence joins TRBV12-3 or TRBV12-4 and TRBJ2-7; 11 bases map to TRBD2. Trimming took 7 bases from V and 5 from J; bases not matched to a gene: 10. The CDR3 contains 15 residues. CDR3 DNA: TGTGCCAGCACCCTTCGTAGCGGGGGGGCCCACGAGCAGTACTTC. Amino acids: CASTLRSGGAHEQYF.

The CDR3 here is CATRRDLGESGELFF. The CDR3 DNA is TGTGCCACCAGAAGGGACCTGGGGGAGTCCGGGGAGCTGTTTTTT. The gene calls are TRBV15 and TRBJ2-2; D is possibly TRBD1 or TRBD2 (5 bases each). V lost 6 bases, J lost 6 bases, and 17 bases lay in between. The length of the CDR3 is 15 residues. Germline CDR1 is LNHNV and CDR2 is YYDKDF (reference sequence).

This clonotype was picked up a small number of times. The rearrangement links TRBV12-3 or TRBV12-4 to TRBJ2-1; 8 bases agree with TRBD2. The junction had 10 bases not matched to a gene; V was cut back by 6 bases and J by 0 bases. This CDR3 has 17 residues. CDR3 protein: CASSASRGGNSYNEQFF. The CDR3 bases are TGTGCCAGCAGCGCTTCCCGGGGGGGGAACTCCTACAATGAGCAGTTCTTC.

This clonotype was observed at least ten times. The gene calls are TRBV4-3 and TRBJ2-1; tentative D call: TRBD2 (5 bases). The V gene lost 1 base and the J gene lost 12 bases, with 13 bases spanning the gap. The germline V gene encodes CDR1 LGHNA and CDR2 YSLEER. The CDR3 consists of 13 residues. The CDR3 DNA sequence: TGCGCCAGCAGCCAAGGGACTTTACTTACGCAGTTCTTC. It specifies CASSQGTLLTQFF.

The chain has TRBV12-3 or TRBV12-4 and TRBJ2-7, with D possibly being TRBD1 (5 bases). The CDR3 has 13 amino acids. Trimming took off 6 bases at V and 1 base at J, with 10 bases between the two ends. Here the CDR3 DNA reads TGTGCCAGCAGCGATGACAGATCCTACGAGCAGTACTTC. It specifies CASSDDRSYEQYF.

The chain has TRBV7-2 and TRBJ2-2, with 12 bases aligning to TRBD2. CDR3 length equals 16 residues. The germline CDR1 and CDR2 sequences are SGHTA and FQGNSA. With V trimmed by 4 bases and J by 0 bases, 0 bases remained unmatched. The CDR3 coding sequence is TGTGCCAGCAGCTCTAGCGGGAGGGCGAACACCGGGGAGCTGTTTTTT. Its translation: CASSSSGRANTGELFF.

This clonotype came up a few times. This chain uses TRBV12-5 with TRBJ2-3; 14 nucleotides line up with TRBD2. J lost 4 bases, V lost 5 bases, and 2 bases had no gene match. The germline V gene encodes CDR1 LGHNT and CDR2 FRNRAP. There are 15 residues in the CDR3. This CDR3 reads CASGTGLAGADTQYF. DNA of the CDR3: TGTGCTAGTGGTACGGGACTAGCGGGAGCAGATACGCAGTATTTT.

There are a few counts of this clonotype. The V gene is TRBV7-9, the J gene TRBJ2-1; D may be TRBD2 (5 bases). Germline V lookup: CDR1 SEHNR, CDR2 FQNEAQ (reference sequence). CDR3 size: 13 residues. Trimming left V 6 bases short and J 9 bases short, with 15 bases between. CDR3 protein: CASRFELGGEQFF. The CDR3 nucleotides read TGTGCCAGCAGATTTGAGCTAGGAGGTGAGCAGTTCTTC.

The chain is built from TRBV19 and TRBJ2-3; TRBD2 agrees at 10 bases. Trimming cost V 8 bases and J 3 bases; bases outside gene matches: 8. CDR1 is LNHDA, CDR2 SQIVND, per germline (reference sequence). CDR3 length equals 15 residues. The CDR3 coding sequence is TGTGCCAGTCGATCTAGCGGGGGTACTACAGATACGCAGTATTTT. It specifies CASRSSGGTTDTQYF.

The table lists this clonotype with a few counts. V gene TRBV4-1 combines with J gene TRBJ2-3, with D maybe TRBD1 (5 bases). The germline gives CDR1 MGHRA, CDR2 YSYEKL. The CDR3 consists of 19 residues. Trimming left V 0 bases short and J 3 bases short, with 22 bases between. As DNA, the CDR3 is TGCGCCAGCAGCCAAGATCGAGGTAGGGCAGGGATGGCGACAGATACGCAGTATTTT. Amino acids: CASSQDRGRAGMATDTQYF.

This clonotype has a handful of counts. V and J are TRBV19 and TRBJ2-1; 8 positions agree with TRBD2. This CDR3 contains 17 residues. Germline V lookup: CDR1 LNHDA, CDR2 SQIVND (reference sequence). The V segment lost 2 bases and the J segment 0 bases; nucleotides outside the gene matches: 6. The CDR3 loop is CASSIFAAGGSYNEQFF. CDR3 coding DNA: TGTGCCAGTAGTATATTCGCGGCGGGGGGCTCCTACAATGAGCAGTTCTTC.

This clonotype was recorded a few times. The gene calls are TRBV4-1 and TRBJ2-7; D remains unclear. CDR1 and CDR2 from the germline V gene are MGHRA and YSYEKL. The CDR3 runs to 15 residues. The ends were cut back, 4 bases at V and 0 bases at J, with 13 bases in the middle. The CDR3 DNA is TGCGCCAGCAGCCCGACGCATCAGAGCTCCTACGAGCAGTACTTC. This gives the protein CASSPTHQSSYEQYF.

The V gene is TRBV4-1, the J gene TRBJ1-1, with D possibly TRBD1 on 6 matching bases. The length of the CDR3 is 15 residues. The V gene's germline CDR1 is MGHRA and CDR2 YSYEKL. V shed 3 bases and J shed 4 bases, with 15 bases lying between them. CDR3 region: CASSHHQGLSTEAFF. CDR3 nucleotides: TGCGCCAGCAGCCACCACCAGGGGCTGAGCACTGAAGCTTTCTTT.

This chain links TRBV4-1 with TRBJ1-1, with TRBD1 matching over 7 bases. V was pared by 3 bases and J by 3 bases, with 7 bases of the junction left unmatched. This CDR3 has 15 amino acids. Germline CDR1 MGHRA, CDR2 YSYEKL. The CDR3 DNA follows: TGCGCCAGCAGCCAGCGACAGGGTCGGGACACTGAAGCTTTCTTT. Protein: CASSQRQGRDTEAFF.

This clonotype was seen more than once but under ten times. V and J are TRBV29-1 and TRBJ1-1, with a weak D call TRBD1 (6 bases). CDR3 length equals 15 residues. Trimming removed 5 bases at V and 6 bases at J, with 22 bases between. CDR1 is SQVTM, CDR2 ANQGSEA, per germline. CDR3 nucleotide sequence: TGCAGCGTTACGAGCTTTGGCAGGGGAGTTCCTGAAGCTTTCTTT. It is translated as CSVTSFGRGVPEAFF.

This rearrangement joins TRBV5-6 to TRBJ1-4; D ambiguous. Trimming took off 0 bases at V and 8 bases at J, with 11 bases between the two ends. The CDR3 extends over 14 amino acids. CDR1 and CDR2 from the germline V gene are SGHDT and YYEEEE. Here the CDR3 reads CASSLGAVGEKLFF. The DNA of the CDR3 is TGTGCCAGCAGCTTGGGGGCCGTCGGGGAAAAACTGTTTTTT.

The chain is built from TRBV27 and TRBJ2-7; a possible D gene is TRBD1 (6 bases). V gave up 2 bases and J gave up 2 bases, with 19 bases separating them. Germline CDR1 and CDR2: MNHEY and SMNVEV (reference sequence). This CDR3 is built from 17 residues. CDR3 in DNA: TGTGCCAGCAGTTTAAAAGCGATGGTGGGGGCGACCTACGAGCAGTACTTC. Translated: CASSLKAMVGATYEQYF.

This chain connects TRBV5-1 to TRBJ2-7; TRBD1 agrees at 8 bases. The germline V gene encodes CDR1 SGHRS and CDR2 YFSETQ. The CDR3 loop spans 14 amino acids. V shed 4 bases and J 2 bases; nucleotides not matched to a gene: 5. This CDR3 reads CASSRKGQAYEQYF. For the CDR3, the DNA is TGCGCCAGCAGCCGAAAGGGACAGGCCTACGAGCAGTACTTC. The whole variable domain, remainder taken from reference TRBV5-1 and TRBJ2-7, is KAGVTQTPRYLIKTRGQQVTLSCSPISGHRSVSWYQQTPGQGLQFLFEYFSETQRNKGNFPGRFSGRQFSNSRSEMNVSTLELGDSALYLCASSRKGQAYEQYFGPGTRLTVT.

This clonotype turned up a few times. V usage is TRBV5-1 and J usage is TRBJ2-2; tentatively, D is TRBD1 (5 bases). V was clipped by 1 base and J by 4 bases, with 11 bases between them. This CDR3 has 15 amino acids. CDR1 is SGHRS and CDR2 is YFSETQ in the germline V gene. CDR3 region: CASSLLGQSTGELFF. The CDR3 DNA reads as TGCGCCAGCAGCTTGTTAGGACAATCCACCGGGGAGCTGTTTTTT.

This clonotype was seen only a few times. This CDR3 reads CSVDFAAGTEAFF. The CDR3 region has the DNA TGCAGCGTTGACTTCGCCGCCGGCACTGAAGCTTTCTTT. The rearrangement uses TRBV29-1 and TRBJ1-1; D unresolved. CDR1 is SQVTM, CDR2 ANQGSEA, per germline. This CDR3 is built from 13 residues. Between the trimmed V and J ends, which lost 3 bases and 4 bases, there was a span of 12 bases.

The chain joins TRBV14 to TRBJ2-1, with TRBD1 identical over 8 bases. CDR3 size: 16 residues. Looked up from germline, CDR1 is SGHDN and CDR2 is FVKESK. Trimming cost V 4 bases and J 7 bases; bases outside gene matches: 12. CDR3 coding DNA: TGTGCCAGCAGCCGGCAGACAGGGGCTCGGTTGAATGAGCAGTTCTTC. It codes for CASSRQTGARLNEQFF. Together with reference TRBV14 and TRBJ2-1, the CDR3 gives the full variable domain: EAGVTQFPSHSVIEKGQTVTLRCDPISGHDNLYWYRRVMGKEIKFLLHFVKESKQDESGMPNNRFLAERTGGTYSTLKVQPAELEDSGVYFCASSRQTGARLNEQFFGPGTRLTVL.

Ten or more counts support this clonotype. This chain joins TRBV5-1 and TRBJ2-1; D may be TRBD1 or TRBD2 (6 bases each). This CDR3 region has 16 residues. Deletions cut 4 bases from V and 4 bases from J, with 18 bases between. In germline, CDR1 is SGHRS, CDR2 YFSETQ. In DNA, the CDR3 is TGCGCCAGCAGCCCGGGGGTGGGGGCCGAATACAATGAGCAGTTCTTC. Its translation is CASSPGVGAEYNEQFF. Variable domain in full (rest from reference TRBV5-1 and TRBJ2-1): KAGVTQTPRYLIKTRGQQVTLSCSPISGHRSVSWYQQTPGQGLQFLFEYFSETQRNKGNFPGRFSGRQFSNSRSEMNVSTLELGDSALYLCASSPGVGAEYNEQFFGPGTRLTVL.

The chain is built from TRBV5-1 and TRBJ1-6; no definite D call. V lost 0 bases, J lost 10 bases, and 14 bases lay in between. There are 15 residues in the CDR3. Germline V gene data show CDR1 as SGHRS and CDR2 as YFSETQ. CDR3 in amino acids: CASSLVDGISSPLHF. CDR3 nucleotide sequence: TGCGCCAGCAGCTTGGTGGACGGGATTTCCTCACCCCTCCACTTT.

This clonotype was seen a handful of times. The chain links TRBV5-1 to TRBJ2-7; D unclear. CDR3 length: 16 residues. Germline-derived CDR1 and CDR2 are SGHRS and YFSETQ. The V and J ends lost 1 base and 4 bases respectively, with 18 bases between them. This CDR3 is CASSLSSSAGVYEQYF. CDR3 sequence (DNA): TGCGCCAGCAGCTTGTCCTCTTCGGCAGGAGTATACGAGCAGTACTTC.

This clonotype has a handful of counts. V and J are TRBV24-1 and TRBJ2-5; 10 nucleotides align to TRBD1. CDR3 length: 15 residues. The germline CDR1 and CDR2 sequences are KGHDR and SFDVKD. V lost 4 bases to trimming and J lost 3 bases; unmatched junction nucleotides: 4. Written as DNA, the CDR3 is TGTGCCACCAGTGACTCCGGGACAGGGGAAGAGACCCAGTACTTC. Translated, it gives CATSDSGTGEETQYF.